The rows below give T cell receptor beta chains drawn from one sample of a study of shared clonotypes between healthy human individuals. TCRdb keeps only in-frame clones here, not all; method: immunoSEQ multiplex PCR. In the table there are some 2.1 million clones, roughly 95% of which are singletons. Input material: naive CD8+ T cells sorted from blood. The origin of the receptors is a man aged 18-30 years in good health. Both conserved end residues are part of each CDR3. D genes are given only for firm matches. Rows may omit the clone size; those that give it use once, few, many or a size class.

j_call d_call v_call clone_size cdr3_nt cdr3_aa
TRBJ1-2 TRBD1 TRBV5-6 - TGTGCCAGCAGTTCGGGACAGGGCAATGGCTACACCTTC CASSSGQGNGYTF
TRBJ1-1 - TRBV7-9 - TGTGCCAGCAGTTCGACCTTTACACCTCACACTGAAGCTTTCTTT CASSSTFTPHTEAFF
TRBJ1-2 - TRBV6-1 - TGTGCCAGCAGTGGGGGGACCTATGGCTACACCTTC CASSGGTYGYTF
TRBJ2-7 - TRBV9 - TGTGCCAGCAGCCCAGGGGGGGGAGGCTACGAGCAGTACTTC CASSPGGGGYEQYF
TRBJ1-6 - TRBV5-1 - TGCGCCAGCAGCTTGGGAGGGGATGATTCACCCCTCCACTTT CASSLGGDDSPLHF
TRBJ1-1 - TRBV28 - TGTGCCAGCAGTTTGGGATCGGAGGGGACGAACACTGAAGCTTTCTTT CASSLGSEGTNTEAFF
TRBJ1-2 - TRBV6-5 few TGTGCCAGCAGTTACTCTACGGGCTATGGCTACACCTTC CASSYSTGYGYTF
TRBJ2-7 - TRBV9 once TGTGCCAGCAGCGTAGAACCGGGAACCTACGAGCAGTACTTC CASSVEPGTYEQYF
TRBJ2-2 TRBD1 TRBV6-5 - TGTGCCAGCACCGAACAGGGGTACACCGGGGAGCTGTTTTTT CASTEQGYTGELFF
TRBJ2-2 - TRBV6-5 - TGTGCCAGCAGTTACCAATCTACTAGGGTCACCGGGGAGCTGTTTTTT CASSYQSTRVTGELFF
TRBJ2-3 - TRBV4-1 - TGCGCCAGCAAATGGGCAGTTGGCACAGATACGCAGTATTTT CASKWAVGTDTQYF
TRBJ1-1 - TRBV30 - TGTGCCTGGAGTGTACTCAAAAGCACTGAAGCTTTCTTT CAWSVLKSTEAFF
TRBJ1-4 - TRBV6-1 - TGTGCCAGCAGTGAAGCGACCGCTTTAACTAATGAAAAACTGTTTTTT CASSEATALTNEKLFF
TRBJ1-6 - TRBV7-9 - TGTGCCAGCAGCTTAGGGGCAGGGAAATATAATTCACCCCTCCACTTT CASSLGAGKYNSPLHF
TRBJ2-5 - TRBV11-2 once TGTGCCAGCAGCTTAGATCCGGCAGGGAAAGAGACCCAGTACTTC CASSLDPAGKETQYF
TRBJ2-2 TRBD2 TRBV4-1 - TGCGCCAGCAGCCTCAGCGGGGGGCCTAACACCGGGGAGCTGTTTTTT CASSLSGGPNTGELFF
TRBJ2-1 - TRBV13 - TGTGCCAGCAGCTTATCCAATGAGCAGTTCTTC CASSLSNEQFF
TRBJ1-6 TRBD1 TRBV13 - TGTGCCAGCAGCGCGGGGGGACAGGGGAGATCACCCCTCCACTTT CASSAGGQGRSPLHF
TRBJ2-7 - TRBV11-2 - TGTGCCAGCAGCTTAGCTGGGAGGACCCTGAGCTCCTACGAGCAGTACTTC CASSLAGRTLSSYEQYF
TRBJ1-2 - TRBV2 - TGTGCCAGCAGTGATCCAGGGTCGTACTATGGCTACACCTTC CASSDPGSYYGYTF
TRBJ2-3 - TRBV11-2 - TGTGCCAGCAGCTTTCTTACGGGGCGCACAGATACGCAGTATTTT CASSFLTGRTDTQYF
TRBJ2-1 - TRBV27 once TGTGCCAGCAGTTTAAAGGGGTGGAGCTACAATGAGCAGTTCTTC CASSLKGWSYNEQFF
TRBJ2-1 - TRBV10-1 - TGCGCCAGCAGTGAGAGCCGGTTGGACAATGAGCAGTTCTTC CASSESRLDNEQFF
TRBJ2-7 TRBD2 TRBV2 once TGTGCCAGCATTGGGGGGGTAGCGGATTACGAGCAGTACTTC CASIGGVADYEQYF
TRBJ2-7 - TRBV15 - TGTGCCACCAGCAGAGACCGTTTGAGCTACGAGCAGTACTTC CATSRDRLSYEQYF
TRBJ1-2 - TRBV30 - TGTGCCTGGGGTCCGGGACTTGGGGACTATGGCTACACCTTC CAWGPGLGDYGYTF
TRBJ2-1 - TRBV19 - TGTGCCAGTCCTCGGGGGAATGAGCAGTTCTTC CASPRGNEQFF
TRBJ2-1 TRBD2 TRBV2 - TGTGCCAACTTCCCTGCTTGGACGGGAGGGTCCTACAATGAGCAGTTCTTC CANFPAWTGGSYNEQFF
TRBJ2-5 - TRBV11-1 - TGTGCCAGCAGCTTACTCTCTGGGATGGGAGAGACCCAGTACTTC CASSLLSGMGETQYF
TRBJ2-1 - TRBV7-9 - TGTGCCAGCAGCGGTCGTTACAATGAGCAGTTCTTC CASSGRYNEQFF
TRBJ2-7 - TRBV6-5 - TGTGCCAGCAGTTACTCGGGCAGCTACGAGCAGTACTTC CASSYSGSYEQYF
TRBJ1-6 - TRBV4-1 - TGCGCCAGCAGCCAAGCCCCCGCAGGGTTCTATTCACCCCTCCACTTT CASSQAPAGFYSPLHF
TRBJ2-2 TRBD1 TRBV27 - TGTGCCAGCAGACAGACAGGGGCGTATGCCGGGGAGCTGTTTTTT CASRQTGAYAGELFF
TRBJ2-2 - TRBV6-5 - TGTGCCAGCGGGGGGACCGGGGAGCTGTTTTTT CASGGTGELFF
TRBJ1-5 TRBD1 TRBV6-5 - TGTGCCAGCAGTTACGGACAGGGAGGAAATCAGCCCCAGCATTTT CASSYGQGGNQPQHF
TRBJ2-7 - TRBV5-4 once TGTGCCAGCAGCTCTGGGATTTCCTACGAGCAGTACTTC CASSSGISYEQYF
TRBJ1-1 - TRBV21-1 once TGTGCCAGCAGCAACGGAGACTCCCAGAACACTGAAGCTTTCTTT CASSNGDSQNTEAFF
TRBJ1-1 - TRBV4-1 - TGCGCCAGCAGCCGGTTCGAAACGGAGAACACTGAAGCTTTCTTT CASSRFETENTEAFF
TRBJ2-7 - TRBV28 few TGTGCCAGCCGAGAAGCATTTTCAGCCTACGAGCAGTACTTC CASREAFSAYEQYF
TRBJ2-7 TRBD2 TRBV27 - TGTGCCAGCAGCCCGTTTGCGGGGGGTATATACGAGCAGTACTTC CASSPFAGGIYEQYF